This T cell receptor (beta chain) was sequenced during a study of cytomegalovirus exposure and HLA in healthy donors. Germline values: CDR1 SGHVS, CDR2 FNYEAQ. With 5 bases clipped from V and 3 bases from J, the junction kept 3 bases outside the gene matches. The CDR3 is 14 amino acids. Study outcomes and limitations: Across HLA loci, a later analysis found differing TCR association rates, with DRB1 most and HLA-C fewest. Researchers counted about 150 TCR beta chains as cytomegalovirus-associated. Most of the CMV-associated TCR beta chains (in a later analysis) appeared to be HLA-restricted. Highly shared sequence variants in one cluster were likely a sequencing artifact.

Concerning this clone: Antigen: not known.

This PCR relied on a set of 60 Vbeta primers and 13 Jbeta primers. TCRdb's copy holds only in-frame clones and misses some; the assay was immunoSEQ multiplex PCR. Found here are some 200,000 clones, 70% to 80% of them singletons; the top ten hold approximately 1.5%. The V call is TRBV7-6, the J call TRBJ2-5, with 10 bases lining up with TRBD2. The origin of this receptor is a girl aged 5 to 17 in good health and CMV-seropositive. Sequencing was done on a sample of PBMCs. The CDR3 nucleotides read TGTGCCAGCAGCAACCTAGCGGGGGAAGAGACCCAGTACTTC. The encoded protein is CASSNLAGEETQYF.